This TCR beta chain was obtained from a study of CD8 T cells in ankylosing spondylitis. This CDR3 spans 20 amino acids. Trimming removed 2 bases from V and 5 bases from J, with 29 bases in between. Germline V gene data show CDR1 as SGHAT and CDR2 as FQNNGV. Findings and limits, study-wide: Disease-linked clones bore a CD8+ phenotype, appearing relatively rarely in peripheral blood. A TCR beta motif of 8 or 9 highly homologous variants appeared characteristic of ankylosing spondylitis blood.

This clonotype has a handful of counts. Its antigen remains unknown. TCRdb re-analysed the 5' RACE reads in MiXCR, keeping a single row per CDR3 protein. The sample has some 350,000 distinct CDR3 sequences, roughly 14% seen once. Sequencing input: blood, either unsorted or a sorted T cell fraction (not recorded which). The chain joins TRBV11-2 to TRBJ2-3; D might be TRBD2 (5 bases). This receptor was obtained from a male donor with ankylosing spondylitis or in good health (not recorded which). The CDR3 reads CASSLISGSQALLEGDTQYF. The CDR3 nucleotides are TGTGCCAGCAGCTTAATCTCCGGAAGTCAGGCTCTCCTCGAGGGAGATACGCAGTATTTT.